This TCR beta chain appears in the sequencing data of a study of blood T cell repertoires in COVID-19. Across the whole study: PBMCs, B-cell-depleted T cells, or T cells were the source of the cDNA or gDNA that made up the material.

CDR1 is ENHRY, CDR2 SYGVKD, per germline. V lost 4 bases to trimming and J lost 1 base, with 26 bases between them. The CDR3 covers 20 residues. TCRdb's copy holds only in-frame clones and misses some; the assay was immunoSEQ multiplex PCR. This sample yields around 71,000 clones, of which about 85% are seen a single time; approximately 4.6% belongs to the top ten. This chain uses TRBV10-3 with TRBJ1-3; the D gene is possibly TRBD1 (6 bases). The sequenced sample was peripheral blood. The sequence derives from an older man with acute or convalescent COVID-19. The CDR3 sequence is CAISGRGETGAGASGNTIYF. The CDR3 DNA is TGTGCCATCAGTGGGCGTGGGGAGACAGGTGCGGGTGCTTCTGGAAACACCATATATTTT.